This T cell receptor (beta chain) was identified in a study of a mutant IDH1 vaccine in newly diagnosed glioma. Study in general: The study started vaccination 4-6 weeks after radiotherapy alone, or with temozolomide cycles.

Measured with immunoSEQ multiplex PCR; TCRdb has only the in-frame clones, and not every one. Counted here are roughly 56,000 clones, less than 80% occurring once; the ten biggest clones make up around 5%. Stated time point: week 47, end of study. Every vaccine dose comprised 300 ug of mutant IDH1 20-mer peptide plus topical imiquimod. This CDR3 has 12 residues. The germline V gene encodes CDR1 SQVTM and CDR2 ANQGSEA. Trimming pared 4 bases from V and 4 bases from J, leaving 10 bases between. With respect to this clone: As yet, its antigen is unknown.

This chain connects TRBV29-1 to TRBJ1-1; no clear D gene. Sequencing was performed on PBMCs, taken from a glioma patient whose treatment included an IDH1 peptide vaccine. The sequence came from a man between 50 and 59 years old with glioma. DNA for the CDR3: TGCAGCGTTGTGAAGGGCGGCACTGAAGCTTTCTTT. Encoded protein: CSVVKGGTEAFF.